This TCR beta chain is drawn from a study of neurological immune-mediated disorders. It was from 2 million PBMCs stored at -80 C that the unsorted libraries were obtained. TCRdb processed the 5' RACE reads anew with MiXCR; each CDR3 protein has one entry. The sample records 90,000 to 100,000 distinct CDR3 sequences, 3% to 4.5% being singletons. This clonotype occurred many times. Germline V gene lookup returns CDR1 DFQATT and CDR2 SNEGSKA (reference sequence). The CDR3 is made up of 14 amino acids. Trimming removed 4 bases at V and 5 bases at J, with 17 bases between. The source of this sequence is a woman between 18 and 30 years old with multiple sclerosis. The rearrangement links TRBV20-1 to TRBJ2-5; D remains unclear. The sequencing input was PBMCs. In DNA form, the CDR3 reads TGCAGTGCTACTGACATAGGGTCGTTTGAGACCCAGTACTTC. This gives the protein CSATDIGSFETQYF.